These 27 T cell receptor beta chains were all obtained from the same sample, sequenced in a study of PD-1 blockade in classical Hodgkin lymphoma. Time point described: newly diagnosed, previously untreated cHL patient sample. The repertoire was sequenced with immunoSEQ multiplex PCR; TCRdb's copy has only in-frame clones and lacks some. This sample yields roughly 68,000 clones, of which more than 85% are seen a single time; more than 2% belongs to the top ten. The sequenced material came from peripheral blood mononuclear cells (PBMCs). The receptors originated from a human donor with classical Hodgkin lymphoma.

The DNA of the CDR3 is TGTGCCAGCTCACCATCACGAATTACCGAAAAACTGTTTTTT. This translates into CASSPSRITEKLFF. The V call is TRBV18, the J call TRBJ1-4, with D unclear. There are 14 residues in the CDR3. V lost 2 bases, J lost 8 bases, and 12 bases lay in between. Germline CDR1 is KGHSH and CDR2 is LQKENI. Full variable domain (missing parts from reference TRBV18 and TRBJ1-4): NAGVMQNPRHLVRRRGQEARLRCSPMKGHSHVYWYRQLPEEGLKFMVYLQKENIIDESGMPKERFSAEFPKEGPSILRIQQVVRGDSAAYFCASSPSRITEKLFFGSGTQLSVL.

The J gene is TRBJ1-6, the V gene TRBV6-1; 7 bases agree with TRBD1. Germline loops: CDR1 MNHNS, CDR2 SASEGT. This CDR3 spans 15 amino acids. The V segment lost 7 bases and the J segment 5 bases; nucleotides outside the gene matches: 8. The CDR3 bases are TGTGCCAGCATGGGGCAGGGGGTCCATAATTCACCCCTCCACTTT. Amino acids: CASMGQGVHNSPLHF.

The CDR3 nucleotides are TGTGCCAGCAGCTTTGATCCAGCGGGGCGCGGTAGGGGTGGGGCTTTCTTT. Protein sequence: CASSFDPAGRGRGGAFF. V and J are TRBV7-9 and TRBJ1-1, with a possible D match to TRBD1 (5 bases). CDR3 length: 17 residues. Germline values: CDR1 SEHNR, CDR2 FQNEAQ (reference sequence). Trimming removed 3 bases from V and 11 bases from J, with 28 bases in between. Combining the CDR3 with reference TRBV7-9 and TRBJ1-1 gives the whole variable domain DTGVSQNPRHKITKRGQNVTFRCDPISEHNRLYWYRQTLGQGPEFLTYFQNEAQLEKSRLLSDRFSAERPKGSFSTLEIQRTEQGDSAMYLCASSFDPAGRGRGGAFFGQGTRLTVV.

The chain couples TRBV29-1 to TRBJ2-1, with TRBD2 matching 11 bases. V was pared by 3 bases and J by 11 bases, with 6 bases of the junction left unmatched. Per germline, CDR1 SQVTM and CDR2 ANQGSEA. The CDR3 is 13 residues long. CDR3 sequence (DNA): TGCAGCGTTGAGGAACTAGCGGGAGTTCAGCAGTTCTTC. It encodes CSVEELAGVQQFF.

This sequence joins TRBV2 and TRBJ1-3; no reliable D call. The CDR3 has 15 amino acids. V was clipped by 1 base and J by 2 bases, with 9 bases between them. The germline CDR1 and CDR2 sequences are SNHLY and FYNNEI. The DNA for the CDR3 is TGTGCCAGCAGTGAAGGGACTCTCCCTGGAAACACCATATATTTT. Residues: CASSEGTLPGNTIYF.

The chain links TRBV7-2 to TRBJ2-7; TRBD2 matches at 7 bases. Germline CDR1 SGHTA, CDR2 FQGNSA. The CDR3 covers 15 residues. With 4 bases clipped from V and 3 bases from J, the junction kept 9 bases outside the gene matches. The CDR3 sequence: CASSSRGLVIYEQYF. The CDR3 DNA is TGTGCCAGCAGCTCCCGTGGACTAGTTATCTACGAGCAGTACTTC.

This clone was recorded only once. V gene TRBV5-1 combines with J gene TRBJ2-3; D is ambiguous. V lost 0 bases, J lost 5 bases, and 13 bases lay in between. Germline assignment: CDR1 SGHRS and CDR2 YFSETQ. The CDR3 contains 15 residues. The CDR3 DNA sequence: TGCGCCAGCAGCTTGGGAGTTAGTCGAGAAGATACGCAGTATTTT. The encoded protein is CASSLGVSREDTQYF. The whole variable domain, filled in from reference TRBV5-1 and TRBJ2-3, reads KAGVTQTPRYLIKTRGQQVTLSCSPISGHRSVSWYQQTPGQGLQFLFEYFSETQRNKGNFPGRFSGRQFSNSRSEMNVSTLELGDSALYLCASSLGVSREDTQYFGPGTRLTVL.

The chain is built from TRBV7-3 and TRBJ1-2; D ambiguous. The V gene's germline CDR1 is SGHTA and CDR2 FQGTGA. The V and J ends lost 3 bases and 6 bases respectively, with 11 bases between them. The CDR3 extends over 13 amino acids. The CDR3: CASSFIDGDGYTF. The CDR3 coding sequence is TGTGCCAGCAGCTTCATCGACGGTGATGGCTACACCTTC. The whole variable domain, filled in from reference TRBV7-3 and TRBJ1-2, reads GAGVSQTPSNKVTEKGKYVELRCDPISGHTALYWYRQSLGQGPEFLIYFQGTGAADDSGLPNDRFFAVRPEGSVSTLKIQRTERGDSAVYLCASSFIDGDGYTFGSGTRLTVV.

The chain recombines TRBV11-3 with TRBJ2-2; tentatively, D is TRBD1 or TRBD2 (5 bases each). The germline V and J ends were trimmed by 5 bases and 0 bases, with 13 bases remaining between them. The CDR3 totals 16 residues. From germline, CDR1 is SGHNT and CDR2 YENEEA. DNA of the CDR3: TGTGCCAGCAGCCCGACCGGGACGACGAACACCGGGGAGCTGTTTTTT. Its protein product is CASSPTGTTNTGELFF.

The chain is built from TRBV4-3 and TRBJ2-5; the match to TRBD1 covers 7 bases. Germline CDR1 reads LGHNA; CDR2 reads YSLEER. V trimming: 4 bases; J trimming: 1 base; junction bases outside the gene matches: 0. CDR3 size: 13 residues. CDR3: CASSRDSQETQYF. As DNA, the CDR3 is TGCGCCAGCAGCCGGGACAGCCAAGAGACCCAGTACTTC.

In its sample, this clone was seen a few times. The chain uses TRBV19 and TRBJ1-1, with 9 positions matching TRBD1. Trimming removed 5 bases from V and 10 bases from J; junction bases left unmatched: 5. Germline-derived CDR1 and CDR2 are LNHDA and SQIVND (reference sequence). This CDR3 comprises 12 residues. CDR3 DNA: TGTGCCAGTAGTGGACAGGGGCGGAGAGCTTTCTTT. Its protein is CASSGQGRRAFF.

The chain uses TRBV28 and TRBJ1-2; D unresolved. This CDR3 region has 12 residues. Germline CDR1 and CDR2: MDHEN and SYDVKM. V gave up 6 bases and J gave up 5 bases, with 10 bases separating them. The CDR3 reads CASSPSAYGYTF. The DNA for the CDR3 is TGTGCCAGCAGCCCGTCGGCGTATGGCTACACCTTC.

The chain recombines TRBV7-2 with TRBJ2-3; 10 positions match TRBD1. CDR1 SGHTA and CDR2 FQGNSA come from the germline V gene. V trimming: 5 bases; J trimming: 14 bases; junction bases outside the gene matches: 13. The length of the CDR3 is 14 residues. CDR3 bases: TGTGCCAGCAGCCCCAGACAGGGGGCTATGCTGCCGTATTTT. Translated, it gives CASSPRQGAMLPYF.

This chain uses TRBV6-1 with TRBJ1-1; D might be TRBD1 (5 bases). This CDR3 contains 14 residues. V gave up 3 bases and J gave up 1 base, with 9 bases separating them. Germline values: CDR1 MNHNS, CDR2 SASEGT. CDR3 in amino acids: CASSEPGGNTEAFF. DNA of the CDR3: TGTGCCAGCAGTGAGCCCGGGGGGAACACTGAAGCTTTCTTT.

The V call is TRBV7-9, the J call TRBJ2-3; D possibly uses TRBD1 or TRBD2 (5 bases each). This CDR3 spans 14 amino acids. In germline, CDR1 is SEHNR, CDR2 FQNEAQ (reference sequence). Deletions cut 11 bases from V and 2 bases from J, with 17 bases between. The CDR3 nucleotides read TGTGCCCGGGACCCGCAGCAAATCACAGATACGCAGTATTTT. Translated, it gives CARDPQQITDTQYF.

This clone showed up just once. This chain uses TRBV2 with TRBJ1-2; D unresolved. The CDR3 runs 14 residues. Deletions cut 10 bases from V and 2 bases from J, with 17 bases between. CDR1 is SNHLY and CDR2 is FYNNEI in the germline V gene. CDR3 sequence (DNA): TGTGCCACCTCCCGAGGAGGAACGAACTATGGCTACACCTTC. Encoded protein: CATSRGGTNYGYTF.

This chain connects TRBV5-4 to TRBJ2-3; TRBD2 matches at 11 bases. Trimming cost V 1 base and J 1 base; bases outside gene matches: 2. The V gene's germline CDR1 is SGHNT and CDR2 YYREEE (reference sequence). The CDR3 loop spans 16 amino acids. The CDR3 bases are TGTGCCAGCAGCTTGATGACTAGCGGGGGCACAGATACGCAGTATTTT. Protein sequence: CASSLMTSGGTDTQYF.

J is TRBJ1-3 and V is TRBV19; D is perhaps TRBD1 (5 bases). Per the germline V gene, CDR1 is LNHDA and CDR2 is SQIVND (reference sequence). This CDR3 comprises 16 residues. V gave up 6 bases and J gave up 4 bases, with 19 bases separating them. The CDR3 sequence is CASSRPLGGAGNTIYF. CDR3 DNA: TGTGCCAGTAGCCGACCCCTTGGGGGAGCGGGAAACACCATATATTTT.

This chain joins TRBV6-5 and TRBJ1-5; D perhaps matches TRBD1 (6 bases). Trimming stripped 5 bases from V and 2 bases from J, with 7 bases between. The CDR3 has 13 residues. Per the germline V gene, CDR1 is MNHEY and CDR2 is SVGAGI. The CDR3 reads CASSRTGNQPQHF. The CDR3 DNA reads as TGTGCCAGCAGTCGGACAGGCAATCAGCCCCAGCATTTT.

The chain is built from TRBV5-1 and TRBJ1-1, with a weak D call TRBD1 (6 bases). CDR1 is SGHRS, CDR2 YFSETQ, per germline. CDR3 length: 13 amino acids. The germline V and J ends were trimmed by 2 bases and 1 base, with 6 bases remaining between them. CDR3 in DNA: TGCGCCAGCAGCTTCAGGGGGAACACTGAAGCTTTCTTT. Translation gives CASSFRGNTEAFF.

The chain joins TRBV19 to TRBJ1-5; 7 positions agree with TRBD1. CDR1 and CDR2 (germline): LNHDA, SQIVND (reference sequence). This CDR3 region has 16 residues. J lost 3 bases, V lost 6 bases, and 11 bases had no gene match. The CDR3 region has the DNA TGTGCCAGTAGGGAGACAGGGACCCTGCTCAATCAGCCCCAGCATTTT. This gives the protein CASRETGTLLNQPQHF.

This chain uses TRBV19 with TRBJ1-5, with D perhaps matching TRBD1 (5 bases). The CDR3 extends over 15 amino acids. V gave up 8 bases and J gave up 0 bases, with 14 bases separating them. Per the germline V gene, CDR1 is LNHDA and CDR2 is SQIVND (reference sequence). The CDR3 DNA follows: TGTGCCAGTCGTGGGGGGGATATTAGCAATCAGCCCCAGCATTTT. This codes for CASRGGDISNQPQHF.

The chain carries TRBV27 and TRBJ1-4; TRBD1 is a possible D gene (6 bases). The CDR3 runs to 15 residues. V lost 5 bases and J lost 3, with 13 bases in between. CDR1 is MNHEY and CDR2 is SMNVEV in the germline V gene (reference sequence). CDR3 sequence: CASSRRGSPNEKLFF. The CDR3 DNA sequence: TGTGCCAGCAGTCGGAGGGGGTCGCCTAATGAAAAACTGTTTTTT. Complete variable domain (other parts from reference TRBV27 and TRBJ1-4): EAQVTQNPRYLITVTGKKLTVTCSQNMNHEYMSWYRQDPGLGLRQIYYSMNVEVTDKGDVPEGYKVSRKEKRNFPLILESPSPNQTSLYFCASSRRGSPNEKLFFGSGTQLSVL.

The rearrangement links TRBV5-6 to TRBJ1-2; no reliable D call. The CDR3 consists of 14 residues. Germline CDR1 is SGHDT and CDR2 is YYEEEE. V was cut by 0 bases and J by 4 bases, with 10 bases left in between. In nucleotides, the CDR3 is TGTGCCAGCAGCTTGGCCTCGGCCCCCTATGGCTACACCTTC. It encodes CASSLASAPYGYTF.

The CDR3, as DNA: TGTGCCAGCAGCTTGGAGGGGGCGAGGGCTGAAGCTTTCTTT. Protein: CASSLEGARAEAFF. The V call is TRBV5-4, the J call TRBJ1-1; 7 bases are shared with TRBD1. CDR3 length: 14 amino acids. V lost 0 bases and J lost 6; bases outside the gene matches: 5. Germline CDR1 reads SGHNT; CDR2 reads YYREEE (reference sequence).

The chain links TRBV18 to TRBJ2-1; D is perhaps TRBD1 (6 bases). V gave up 1 base and J gave up 7 bases, with 11 bases separating them. Per germline, CDR1 KGHSH and CDR2 LQKENI. This CDR3 has 14 amino acids. The CDR3, as DNA: TGTGCCAGCTCACCACAAACTCAGGGGAATGAGCAGTTCTTC. It codes for CASSPQTQGNEQFF. Combining the CDR3 with reference TRBV18 and TRBJ2-1 gives the whole variable domain NAGVMQNPRHLVRRRGQEARLRCSPMKGHSHVYWYRQLPEEGLKFMVYLQKENIIDESGMPKERFSAEFPKEGPSILRIQQVVRGDSAAYFCASSPQTQGNEQFFGPGTRLTVL.

The rearrangement uses TRBV5-1 and TRBJ2-2; tentative D call: TRBD2 (5 bases). V was shortened by 4 bases and J by 4 bases, with 14 bases between the two germline ends. CDR1 SGHRS and CDR2 YFSETQ come from the germline V gene. The CDR3 totals 15 residues. CDR3 protein: CASSPPGVGTGELFF. As DNA, the CDR3 is TGCGCCAGCAGCCCCCCCGGGGTGGGCACCGGGGAGCTGTTTTTT.